This T cell receptor beta chain was sequenced in a study of cytomegalovirus exposure and HLA in healthy donors. Assay used: immunoSEQ multiplex PCR; TCRdb lists only in-frame clones, some missing. The sample carries about 160,000 clones, less than 90% recorded once. V lost 3 bases and J lost 0, with 12 bases in between. The CDR3 totals 15 residues. Per the germline V gene, CDR1 is SGHTA and CDR2 is FQGTGA. As concerns this clone: The same CDR3 also results from other DNA sequences found in this sample.

Sequencing was done on a sample of PBMCs. This chain uses TRBV7-3 with TRBJ2-7; maybe TRBD2 (6 bases). This TCR was recovered from a man aged 25 to 40 in good health and CMV-seropositive. The CDR3 DNA follows: TGTGCCAGCAGCTTGAGGGGCGGGGACTCCTACGAGCAGTACTTC. This sequence encodes CASSLRGGDSYEQYF.